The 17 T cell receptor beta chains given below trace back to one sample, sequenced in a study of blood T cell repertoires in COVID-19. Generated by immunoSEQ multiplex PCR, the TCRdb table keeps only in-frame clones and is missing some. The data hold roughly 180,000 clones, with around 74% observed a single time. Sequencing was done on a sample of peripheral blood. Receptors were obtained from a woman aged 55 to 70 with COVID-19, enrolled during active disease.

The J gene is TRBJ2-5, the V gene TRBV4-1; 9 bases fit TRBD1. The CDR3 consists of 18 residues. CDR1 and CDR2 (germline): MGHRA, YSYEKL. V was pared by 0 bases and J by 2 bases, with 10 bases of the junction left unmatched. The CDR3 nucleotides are TGCGCCAGCAGCCAAGAGCTTGGAGGACAGGGGAGGCAAGAGACCCAGTACTTC. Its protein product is CASSQELGGQGRQETQYF.

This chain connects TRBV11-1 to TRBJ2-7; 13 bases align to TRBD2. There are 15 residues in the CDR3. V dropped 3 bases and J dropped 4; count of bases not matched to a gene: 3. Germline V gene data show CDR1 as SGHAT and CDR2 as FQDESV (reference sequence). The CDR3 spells CASSLGLAGTYEQYF. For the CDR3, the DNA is TGTGCCAGCAGCTTGGGACTAGCGGGAACGTACGAGCAGTACTTC. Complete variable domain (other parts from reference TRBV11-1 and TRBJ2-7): EAEVAQSPRYKITEKSQAVAFWCDPISGHATLYWYRQILGQGPELLVQFQDESVVDDSQLPKDRFSAERLKGVDSTLKIQPAELGDSAMYLCASSLGLAGTYEQYFGPGTRLTVT.

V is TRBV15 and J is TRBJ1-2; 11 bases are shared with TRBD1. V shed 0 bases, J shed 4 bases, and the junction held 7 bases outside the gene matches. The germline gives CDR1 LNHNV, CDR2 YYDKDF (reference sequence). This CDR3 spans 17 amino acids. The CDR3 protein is CATSRDLVGQGAYGYTF. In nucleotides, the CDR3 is TGTGCCACCAGCAGAGATCTTGTCGGACAGGGGGCCTATGGCTACACCTTC.

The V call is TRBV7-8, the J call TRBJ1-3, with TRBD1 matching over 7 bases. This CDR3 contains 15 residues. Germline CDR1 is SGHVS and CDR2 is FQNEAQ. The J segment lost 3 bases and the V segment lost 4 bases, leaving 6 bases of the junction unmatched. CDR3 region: CASSSGQYFGNTIYF. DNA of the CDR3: TGTGCCAGCAGCTCGGGACAGTATTTTGGAAACACCATATATTTT.

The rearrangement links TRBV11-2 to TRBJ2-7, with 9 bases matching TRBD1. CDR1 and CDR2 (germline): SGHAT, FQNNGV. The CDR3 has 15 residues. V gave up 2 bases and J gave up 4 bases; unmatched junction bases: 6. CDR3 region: CASSLRGGQGYEQYF. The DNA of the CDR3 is TGTGCCAGCAGCTTAAGAGGGGGACAGGGATACGAGCAGTACTTC.

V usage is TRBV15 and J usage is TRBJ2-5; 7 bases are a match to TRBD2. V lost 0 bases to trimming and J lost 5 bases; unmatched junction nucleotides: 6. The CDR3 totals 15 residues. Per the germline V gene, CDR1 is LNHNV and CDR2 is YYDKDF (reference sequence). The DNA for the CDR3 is TGTGCCACCAGCAGAGATCGGCGGGAGTTGGAGACCCAGTACTTC. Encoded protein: CATSRDRRELETQYF. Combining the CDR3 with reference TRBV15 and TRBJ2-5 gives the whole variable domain DAMVIQNPRYQVTQFGKPVTLSCSQTLNHNVMYWYQQKSSQAPKLLFHYYDKDFNNEADTPDNFQSRRPNTSFCFLDIRSPGLGDTAMYLCATSRDRRELETQYFGPGTRLLVL.

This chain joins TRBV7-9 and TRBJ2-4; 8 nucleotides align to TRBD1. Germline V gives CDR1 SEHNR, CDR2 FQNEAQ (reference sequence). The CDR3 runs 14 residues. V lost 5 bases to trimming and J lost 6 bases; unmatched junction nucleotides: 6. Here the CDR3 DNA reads TGTGCCAGCAGCCCAGGACAGGGTAGAAACATTCAGTACTTC. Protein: CASSPGQGRNIQYF.

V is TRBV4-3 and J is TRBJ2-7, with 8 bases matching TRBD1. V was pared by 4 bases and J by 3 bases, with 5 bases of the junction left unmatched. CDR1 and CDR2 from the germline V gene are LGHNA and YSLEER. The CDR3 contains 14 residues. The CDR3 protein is CASSPRTGHYEQYF. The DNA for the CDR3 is TGCGCCAGCAGCCCCCGGACAGGGCACTACGAGCAGTACTTC.

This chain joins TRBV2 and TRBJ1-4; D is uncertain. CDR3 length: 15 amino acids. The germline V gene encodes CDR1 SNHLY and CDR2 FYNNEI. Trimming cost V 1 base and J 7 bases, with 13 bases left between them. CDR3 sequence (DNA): TGTGCCAGCAGTGAAGACGCGCAATTTAGTGAAAAACTGTTTTTT. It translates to CASSEDAQFSEKLFF. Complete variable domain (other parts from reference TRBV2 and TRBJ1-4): EPEVTQTPSHQVTQMGQEVILRCVPISNHLYFYWYRQILGQKVEFLVSFYNNEISEKSEIFDDQFSVERPDGSNFTLKIRSTKLEDSAMYFCASSEDAQFSEKLFFGSGTQLSVL.

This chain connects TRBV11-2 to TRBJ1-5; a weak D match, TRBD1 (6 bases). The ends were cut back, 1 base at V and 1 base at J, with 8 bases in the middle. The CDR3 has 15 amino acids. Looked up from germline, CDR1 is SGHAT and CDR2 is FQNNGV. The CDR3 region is CASSLGTVSNQPQHF. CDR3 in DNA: TGTGCCAGCAGCTTAGGGACAGTAAGCAATCAGCCCCAGCATTTT. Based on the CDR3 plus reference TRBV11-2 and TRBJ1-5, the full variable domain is EAGVAQSPRYKIIEKRQSVAFWCNPISGHATLYWYQQILGQGPKLLIQFQNNGVVDDSQLPKDRFSAERLKGVDSTLKIQPAKLEDSAVYLCASSLGTVSNQPQHFGDGTRLSIL.

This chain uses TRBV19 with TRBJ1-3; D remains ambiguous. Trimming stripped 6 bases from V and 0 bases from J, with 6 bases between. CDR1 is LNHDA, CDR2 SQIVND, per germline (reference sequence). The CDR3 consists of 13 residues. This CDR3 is CASRSDSGNTIYF. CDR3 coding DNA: TGTGCCAGTAGGTCAGACTCTGGAAACACCATATATTTT.

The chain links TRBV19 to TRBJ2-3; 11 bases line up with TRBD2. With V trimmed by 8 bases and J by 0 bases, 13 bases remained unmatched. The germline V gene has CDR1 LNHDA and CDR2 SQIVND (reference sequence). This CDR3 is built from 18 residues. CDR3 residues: CASSTSPLAGGSTDTQYF. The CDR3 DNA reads TGTGCCAGTTCCACCTCCCCTTTAGCGGGGGGGAGCACAGATACGCAGTATTTT.

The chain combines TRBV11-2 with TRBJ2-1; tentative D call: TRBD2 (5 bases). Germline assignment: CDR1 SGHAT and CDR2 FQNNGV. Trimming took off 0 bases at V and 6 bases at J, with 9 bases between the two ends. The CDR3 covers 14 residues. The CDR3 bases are TGTGCCAGCAGCTTAGACCGGCGGGTCAATGAGCAGTTCTTC. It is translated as CASSLDRRVNEQFF.

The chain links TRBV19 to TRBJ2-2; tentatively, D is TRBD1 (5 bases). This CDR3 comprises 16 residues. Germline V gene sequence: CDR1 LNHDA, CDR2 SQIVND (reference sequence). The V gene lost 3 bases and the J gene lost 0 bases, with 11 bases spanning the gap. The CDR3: CASSIQGFANTGELFF. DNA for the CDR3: TGTGCCAGTAGTATTCAGGGATTTGCGAACACCGGGGAGCTGTTTTTT.

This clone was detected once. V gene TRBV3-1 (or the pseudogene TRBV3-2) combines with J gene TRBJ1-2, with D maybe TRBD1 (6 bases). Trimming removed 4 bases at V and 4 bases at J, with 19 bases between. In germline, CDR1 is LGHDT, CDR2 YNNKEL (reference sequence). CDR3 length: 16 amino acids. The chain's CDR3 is CASSPLRQEWSYGYTF. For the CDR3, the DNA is TGTGCCAGCAGCCCGCTGAGACAGGAATGGAGCTATGGCTACACCTTC.

CDR3 loop: CASSLNRASGNTIYF. The CDR3 nucleotides are TGTGCCAGCAGCTTGAACAGGGCTTCTGGAAACACCATATATTTT. The chain joins TRBV11-2 to TRBJ1-3; weak D call: TRBD1 (6 bases). The germline V gene encodes CDR1 SGHAT and CDR2 FQNNGV. The CDR3 totals 15 residues. The germline V and J ends were trimmed by 3 bases and 1 base, with 10 bases remaining between them.

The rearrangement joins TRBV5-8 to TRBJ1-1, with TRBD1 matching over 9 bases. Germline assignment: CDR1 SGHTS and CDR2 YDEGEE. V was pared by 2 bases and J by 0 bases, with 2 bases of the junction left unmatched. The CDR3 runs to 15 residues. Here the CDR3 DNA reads TGTGCCAGCAGCTTCGGGACAGGGTTGAACACTGAAGCTTTCTTT. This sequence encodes CASSFGTGLNTEAFF.